A selection of T cell receptor beta chains follows, all from one sample in a study of Graves' ophthalmopathy and Graves' hyperthyroidism. TCRdb recomputed calls from the multiplex PCR reads with MiXCR, one row per CDR3 protein. The sample has about 620,000 distinct CDR3 sequences; about 24% are singletons. Material for sequencing was peripheral blood. These receptors all stem from a woman younger than 35 with stable Graves' hyperthyroidism. Some clones in this sample may be carry-over from other donors' samples. CDR3s include the opening cysteine and the closing phenylalanine or tryptophan. D genes are given only for firm matches. Expanded clones are given a class, and other clones once, few, many or no size at all.

clone_size,v_call,j_call,d_call,cdr3_aa,cdr3_nt
many,TRBV2,TRBJ2-7,-,CASSVTGRLYF,TGTGCCAGCAGTGTGACGGGTCGGCTGTACTTC
many,TRBV19,TRBJ1-2,-,CASQRKANYGYTF,TGTGCCTCCCAGAGGAAGGCAAACTATGGCTACACCTTC
-,TRBV6-1,TRBJ2-7,-,CASSEVSRPRFLDYEQYF,TGTGCCAGCAGTGAAGTAAGTCGGCCCAGGTTCTTGGATTACGAGCAGTACTTC
few,TRBV5-6,TRBJ1-2,-,CASSADFNARYTF,TGTGCCAGCAGCGCGGACTTCAACGCTCGCTACACCTTC
few,TRBV19,TRBJ1-1,-,CASSMADSGTEAFF,TGTGCCAGTAGTATGGCGGACTCGGGCACTGAAGCTTTCTTT
few,TRBV6-1,TRBJ2-7,-,CASSEIGQGRQYF,TGTGCCAGCAGTGAAATAGGTCAGGGTCGGCAGTACTTC
few,TRBV4-1,TRBJ2-7,-,CASSQGHRGYEQYF,TGCGCCAGCAGCCAAGGCCACCGGGGATACGAGCAGTACTTC
-,TRBV7-3,TRBJ2-5,-,CASSPGGGFQETQYF,TGTGCCAGCAGCCCAGGAGGTGGCTTCCAAGAGACCCAGTACTTC
many,TRBV4-2,TRBJ2-5,-,CASSHILRTEETQYF,TGTGCCAGCAGCCATATACTCCGGACCGAAGAGACCCAGTACTTC
many,TRBV20-1,TRBJ1-2,TRBD1,CSAPETGLYGYTF,TGCAGTGCCCCCGAGACAGGGCTTTATGGCTACACCTTC
-,TRBV24-1,TRBJ1-2,-,CATSGGVYGYTF,TGTGCCACCAGTGGCGGGGTGTATGGCTACACCTTC
-,TRBV27,TRBJ1-1,-,CASSWVYRDTEAFF,TGTGCCAGCAGTTGGGTGTACAGGGACACTGAAGCTTTCTTT
few,TRBV30,TRBJ1-2,-,CASDSPPANYGYTF,TGTGCCTCGGACAGTCCCCCAGCTAACTATGGCTACACCTTC
few,TRBV19,TRBJ1-5,TRBD1,CATRWTGGSNQPQHF,TGTGCCACTCGCTGGACAGGGGGAAGCAATCAGCCCCAGCATTTT
once,TRBV6-1,TRBJ1-1,-,CASPRQADTEAFF,TGTGCCAGCCCGAGGCAGGCGGACACTGAAGCTTTCTTT
many,TRBV7-3,TRBJ1-6,-,CASSLAGLSSPLHF,TGTGCCAGCAGCTTAGCGGGCCTTAGTTCACCCCTCCACTTT
many,TRBV24-1,TRBJ2-5,-,CATSDTGGDSSQYF,TGTGCCACCAGTGACACAGGGGGGGATAGCTCTCAGTACTTC
many,TRBV6-5,TRBJ1-2,-,CASSYRAARTRWYGYTF,TGTGCCAGCAGTTACAGGGCCGCGCGTACTCGGTGGTATGGCTACACCTTC
many,TRBV6-1,TRBJ1-6,-,CATRQLGANSPLHF,TGTGCCACTCGACAGTTGGGGGCGAATTCACCCCTCCACTTT
many,TRBV28,TRBJ2-6,-,CASSLVAGSSGANVLTF,TGTGCCAGCAGTTTAGTTGCAGGGTCCTCTGGGGCCAACGTCCTGACTTTC
many,TRBV6-1,TRBJ2-7,TRBD2,CASRSGTSGYYEQYF,TGTGCCAGCAGATCCGGGACTAGCGGATACTACGAGCAGTACTTC
many,TRBV29-1,TRBJ1-1,-,CSVVRGGNTEAFF,TGCAGCGTCGTAAGAGGCGGGAACACTGAAGCTTTCTTT
few,TRBV28,TRBJ1-6,TRBD1,CASSLPGQHNSPLHF,TGTGCCAGCAGTTTACCGGGACAGCATAATTCACCCCTCCACTTT
many,TRBV11-1,TRBJ2-5,TRBD1,CASSSWDSYQETQYF,TGTGCCAGCAGCTCCTGGGACAGTTACCAAGAGACCCAGTACTTC
few,TRBV29-1,TRBJ2-6,-,CSATSGANVLTF,TGCAGCGCCACCTCTGGGGCCAACGTCCTGACTTTC
many,TRBV6-5,TRBJ2-2,-,CASSYYRDAGELFF,TGTGCCAGCAGTTACTACAGGGACGCCGGGGAGCTGTTTTTT
-,TRBV18,TRBJ1-2,-,CASSPGDNRGYTF,TGTGCCAGCTCTCCAGGGGACAACCGTGGCTACACCTTC
many,TRBV6-2/TRBV6-3,TRBJ1-1,-,CASTPQEGKAFF,TGTGCCAGCACTCCCCAGGAAGGGAAAGCTTTCTTT
-,TRBV6-1,TRBJ2-1,TRBD2,CASSQLAGESYNEQFF,TGTGCCAGCAGTCAACTAGCGGGAGAGTCCTACAATGAGCAGTTCTTC
-,TRBV11-2,TRBJ2-2,TRBD1,CASSSRDRGYTGELFF,TGTGCCAGCAGCTCGCGGGACAGGGGGTACACCGGGGAGCTGTTTTTT
-,TRBV6-4,TRBJ2-2,-,CALWWQGTGELFF,TGTGCCCTCTGGTGGCAAGGCACCGGGGAGCTGTTTTTT
-,TRBV6-1,TRBJ2-4,-,CASRKDSIQYF,TGTGCCAGCAGAAAGGACAGCATTCAGTACTTC
few,TRBV28,TRBJ2-7,TRBD1,CASSGRTGTYEQYF,TGTGCCAGCAGTGGACGGACAGGGACCTACGAGCAGTACTTC
many,TRBV6-1,TRBJ1-5,-,CASSDKEPQHF,TGTGCCAGCAGTGATAAAGAGCCCCAGCATTTT
-,TRBV27,TRBJ2-7,TRBD1,CASRSTGTGWYEQYF,TGTGCCAGCAGAAGCACCGGGACAGGGTGGTACGAGCAGTACTTC